This record looks at one T cell receptor beta chain sequence and its context. Its antigen target is currently unknown. No base-level quality is on record; no much larger clone is a single base apart. The label giving this sample's time point can be read as: about 28 days (+/-7) after the second vaccine dose. AZD1222 recipients whose second dose came at about 4 weeks and those whose second dose came at about 12 weeks were combined into one group, since spike-specific TCR depth and breadth did not differ between the two schedules. Samples from vaccinated people were obtained from the UK trials COV001 and COV002, which included a single-blind randomized controlled phase 2/3 trial of AZD1222 (ChAdOx1 nCoV-19) in healthy adults. For TCRbeta chain sequencing, PBMC samples from trial participants were taken at day 0 and at day 28 after the second dose. The CDR3 holds 15 amino acids from the cysteine to the phenylalanine. The sequence is cut down to CDR3 DNA, 45 bases in frame from base 1. The germline V gene provides CDR1 SGDLS and CDR2 YYNGEE. The junction shows trimming of 0 bases on V and 3 bases on J, plus 9 bases between the germline ends.

The CDR3 regions of human TCRbeta chains were subjected to immunosequencing. The source study handled its data this way. Repertoire TCRs were checked for matches against a reference library of SARS-CoV-2-specific TCRs that had been generated using the MIRA antigen-specificity platform. Breadth was defined as the fraction of unique TCRs that were SARS-CoV-2-associated. Depth was defined as the fraction of total T cells that were SARS-CoV-2-associated. Using the MIRA data, each spike-specific TCR was mapped to the spike region that the TCR reacts to and placed in a CD4 or CD8 class. Log10-transformed breadth and depth values were compared by one-way ANOVA with Sidak's multiple comparisons tests. TCRdb took this table from immuneACCESS and kept in-frame rearrangements with V and J called. Such tables lack part of the clones; where checked against another copy, unresolved V genes explain under half of the gap, and the rest is unexplained. That table supplies the V and J calls and clone size; D and trimming were determined from the DNA. The sample contains about 120,000 clones, 88% of them found a single time. The top ten hold about 4% of the sample.

The sample originates from a study of T cell responses to AZD1222 COVID-19 vaccine (dated by TCRdb to the early 2020s). Study-level background: A total of roughly 240 trial participants underwent TCR sequencing, of whom about 200 received two doses of AZD1222 and around 26 received two doses of the MenACWY control vaccine. Enrollment into the trials was organized by age into subgroups of 18-55, 56-69 and 70-plus years, and those subgroups contained about 160, 30 and 59 TCR-sequenced participants, respectively. On the study overall, not on this receptor specifically: After two AZD1222 doses, both the breadth and the depth of spike-specific TCRs were significantly higher than at day 0 and than in MenACWY recipients. Participants were mostly white British and included more females than males, and it was suggested by the authors that clonal diversity may have been underestimated. Vaccine-associated CD4 TCRs spanned the whole spike protein, with dominant responses in regions 160-218 and 743-854. Reportedly, almost half of the unique spike-specific TCRs recognized epitopes lying outside the regions that are mutated in the B.1.351 and B.1.1.7 variants. Because no samples from the day 14 peak response were available, repertoires could be characterized only after the peak T cell response. Conclusions about previously exposed vaccinees are limited because only six or seven AZD1222 recipients were SARS-CoV-2 seropositive at baseline. In the small 56-69-year group, the increase in depth fell short of significance, most likely because of low power.

Recombination connected TRBV9 to TRBJ2-2, with no D gene named confidently. The TCR originated in an adult who received the AZD1222 COVID-19 vaccine. The material sequenced was peripheral blood, taken 28 days after the second AZD1222 dose. The encoded CDR3 is CASSVAGGYTGELFF. The nucleotide sequence is given as TGTGCCAGCAGCGTAGCTGGCGGATACACCGGGGAGCTGTTTTTT.